This T cell receptor beta chain was sequenced in a study of T cells in Graves' hyperthyroidism and ophthalmopathy. Study-wide results and caveats: Clonotypes that were expanded in thyroid above 0.001 mostly appeared in blood too.

What was amplified from RNA transcripts were TCR beta CDR3 regions. HTBI primers were used for first-round RT-PCR of the TCR CDR3. TCRdb called the multiplex PCR reads again in MiXCR, with one record for every CDR3 protein. The data show about 520,000 distinct CDR3 sequences, around 24% seen once. This clonotype was seen ten or more times. The antigen remains undetermined. Trimming took off 0 bases at V and 3 bases at J, with 9 bases between the two ends. This CDR3 comprises 14 residues. Germline CDR1 MNHEY, CDR2 SMNVEV (reference sequence). On the basis of clinical symptoms, serum thyroxine and TRAb, thyroid ultrasound and orbital computed tomography, diagnoses were made. Fresh 10 ml peripheral blood yielded PBMCs.

The receptor was derived from a woman in her twenties or thirties with Graves' ophthalmopathy. The gene calls are TRBV27 and TRBJ2-7; D call uncertain. The sample taken for sequencing was blood. The CDR3 DNA is TGTGCCAGCAGTTTATCAGGGTTCGGCTACGAGCAGTACTTC. Translated, it gives CASSLSGFGYEQYF.